The 9 T cell receptor beta chains below come from one sample, sequenced in a study of control samples from healthy donors and cancer patients. Clones were sequenced by immunoSEQ multiplex PCR, and TCRdb holds only the in-frame ones, with some missing. The table shows more than 85,000 clones, with 85% to 90% occurring only once. Sequenced material: blood. All receptors come from a woman aged 45-65 years in good health.

V usage is TRBV4-3 and J usage is TRBJ2-1; 8 positions agree with TRBD1. With V trimmed by 4 bases and J by 6 bases, 8 bases remained unmatched. This CDR3 contains 15 residues. CDR1 and CDR2 from the germline V gene are LGHNA and YSLEER. The CDR3 region has the DNA TGCGCCAGCAGCCCCACAGGGGGTTCTTCCAATGAGCAGTTCTTC. Encoded protein: CASSPTGGSSNEQFF.

This clone was seen just once. The chain links TRBV2 to TRBJ1-5; D is perhaps TRBD1 (6 bases). The CDR3 has 15 amino acids. The V gene's germline CDR1 is SNHLY and CDR2 FYNNEI. Trimming left V 7 bases short and J 9 bases short, with 22 bases between. CDR3 loop: CASTPIDRGQGPQHF. DNA of the CDR3: TGTGCCAGCACCCCAATCGATCGGGGGCAAGGGCCCCAGCATTTT.

Here the CDR3 DNA reads TGTGCCAGCAGTTCTGATTTTAGCGGGGCCCGGGCGGCCGGGGAGCTGTTTTTT. As protein: CASSSDFSGARAAGELFF. This chain joins TRBV7-2 and TRBJ2-2; the match to TRBD2 covers 8 bases. The CDR3 sequence is 18 residues long. Germline CDR1 SGHTA, CDR2 FQGNSA. V lost 6 bases to trimming and J lost 6 bases; unmatched junction nucleotides: 18.

This clone occurred a few times. The V and J genes are TRBV27 and TRBJ1-1; D is unclear. This CDR3 comprises 13 residues. The V end lost 1 base, the J end lost 5 bases, and 8 bases lay between the germline ends. CDR1 is MNHEY and CDR2 is SMNVEV in the germline V gene (reference sequence). The CDR3 DNA sequence: TGTGCCAGCAGTTTATGGGTCGAGACTGAAGCTTTCTTT. It codes for CASSLWVETEAFF.

V is TRBV4-3 and J is TRBJ1-3; D possibly corresponds to TRBD1 (5 bases). Germline assignment: CDR1 LGHNA and CDR2 YSLEER. CDR3 length equals 15 residues. The V gene lost 4 bases and the J gene lost 8 bases, with 18 bases spanning the gap. The CDR3 nucleotides read TGCGCCAGCAGCCCGTACACGATACTAGGGGACACCATATATTTT. This translates into CASSPYTILGDTIYF.

The chain is built from TRBV2 and TRBJ1-1, with 7 bases that match TRBD1. Per the germline V gene, CDR1 is SNHLY and CDR2 is FYNNEI. There are 13 residues in the CDR3. V was clipped by 8 bases and J by 3 bases; unmatched bases: 6. Here the CDR3 reads CASRGQGDTEAFF. Written as DNA, the CDR3 is TGTGCCAGCCGGGGGCAGGGGGACACTGAAGCTTTCTTT.

The genes are TRBV27 and TRBJ2-1; D gene unclear. In germline, CDR1 is MNHEY, CDR2 SMNVEV (reference sequence). The CDR3 extends over 16 amino acids. V was pared by 2 bases and J by 3 bases, with 14 bases between. The CDR3 region has the DNA TGTGCCAGCAGTTTACGTACACCTAGACTCTACAATGAGCAGTTCTTC. Protein product: CASSLRTPRLYNEQFF.

V and J are TRBV3-1 (or the pseudogene TRBV3-2) and TRBJ2-3; D call uncertain. CDR1 is LGHDT, CDR2 YNNKEL, per germline (reference sequence). The CDR3 contains 16 residues. Trimming pared 8 bases from V and 0 bases from J, leaving 18 bases between. CDR3 nucleotide sequence: TGTGCCAGCGCCAAAACGGGCATTACTAGCACAGATACGCAGTATTTT. As protein: CASAKTGITSTDTQYF.

V gene TRBV4-1 combines with J gene TRBJ2-4, with 7 nucleotides matching TRBD1. The V gene end was trimmed by 6 bases and the J gene end by 0 bases; junction bases not matched to a gene: 14. The CDR3 totals 18 residues. Germline V CDR1 and CDR2: MGHRA, YSYEKL. The CDR3 DNA reads TGCGCCAGCAGACCTATCACAGGGGACCCATTAGCCAAAAACATTCAGTACTTC. Its protein product is CASRPITGDPLAKNIQYF.